This T cell receptor (beta chain) was captured in a study of control samples from healthy donors and cancer patients. CDR1 and CDR2 from the germline V gene are LNHNV and YYDKDF (reference sequence). This CDR3 contains 15 residues. The V and J ends lost 3 bases and 1 base respectively, with 12 bases between them. Produced via immunoSEQ multiplex PCR; TCRdb's table is partial and in-frame only. The table has under 85,000 clones, approximately 80% seen once. The specimen was PBMCs. The receptor was derived from a man in his 60s with head and neck cancer. This chain connects TRBV15 to TRBJ1-2, with D possibly matching TRBD1 (5 bases). CDR3 coding DNA: TGTGCCACCAGCAGCCGCGTCGGGGGTAACTATGGCTACACCTTC. Translated, it gives CATSSRVGGNYGYTF.